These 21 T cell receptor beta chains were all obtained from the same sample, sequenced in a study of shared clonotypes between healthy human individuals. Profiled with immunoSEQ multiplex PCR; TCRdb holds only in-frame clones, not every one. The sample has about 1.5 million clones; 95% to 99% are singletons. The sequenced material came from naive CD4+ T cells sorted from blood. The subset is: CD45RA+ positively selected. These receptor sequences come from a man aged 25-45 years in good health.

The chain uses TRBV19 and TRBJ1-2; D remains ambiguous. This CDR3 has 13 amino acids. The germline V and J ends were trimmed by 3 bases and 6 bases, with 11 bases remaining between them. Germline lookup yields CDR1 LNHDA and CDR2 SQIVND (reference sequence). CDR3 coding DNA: TGTGCCAGTAGTATTCGCGGAGGAGATGGCTACACCTTC. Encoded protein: CASSIRGGDGYTF. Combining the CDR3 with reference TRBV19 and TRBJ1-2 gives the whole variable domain DGGITQSPKYLFRKEGQNVTLSCEQNLNHDAMYWYRQDPGQGLRLIYYSQIVNDFQKGDIAEGYSVSREKKESFPLTVTSAQKNPTAFYLCASSIRGGDGYTFGSGTRLTVV.

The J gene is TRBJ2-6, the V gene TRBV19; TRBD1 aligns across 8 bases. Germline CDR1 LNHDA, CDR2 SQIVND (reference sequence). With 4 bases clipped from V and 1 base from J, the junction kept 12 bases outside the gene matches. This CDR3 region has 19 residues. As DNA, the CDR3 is TGTGCCAGTAGTACCGGGGACAGGCGGGCAATGTCTGGGGCCAACGTCCTGACTTTC. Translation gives CASSTGDRRAMSGANVLTF.

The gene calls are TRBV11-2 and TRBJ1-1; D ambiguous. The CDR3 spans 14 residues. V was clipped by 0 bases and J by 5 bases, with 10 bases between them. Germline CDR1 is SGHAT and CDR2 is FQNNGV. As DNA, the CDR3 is TGTGCCAGCAGCTTAGAGGGGAACGAGACTGAAGCTTTCTTT. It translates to CASSLEGNETEAFF.

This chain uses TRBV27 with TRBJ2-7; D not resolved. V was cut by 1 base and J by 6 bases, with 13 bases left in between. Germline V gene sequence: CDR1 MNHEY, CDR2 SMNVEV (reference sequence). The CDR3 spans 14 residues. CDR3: CASSLLAVSPEQYF. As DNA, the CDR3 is TGTGCCAGCAGTTTATTAGCAGTATCCCCCGAGCAGTACTTC.

The CDR3 protein is CASSAGQTFGEQFF. In DNA, the CDR3 is TGTGCCAGCAGCGCGGGCCAAACCTTCGGTGAGCAGTTCTTC. V usage is TRBV6-1 and J usage is TRBJ2-1; weak D call: TRBD2 (5 bases). CDR1 is MNHNS, CDR2 SASEGT, per germline. The V end lost 6 bases, the J end lost 9 bases, and 18 bases lay between the germline ends. This CDR3 region has 14 residues.

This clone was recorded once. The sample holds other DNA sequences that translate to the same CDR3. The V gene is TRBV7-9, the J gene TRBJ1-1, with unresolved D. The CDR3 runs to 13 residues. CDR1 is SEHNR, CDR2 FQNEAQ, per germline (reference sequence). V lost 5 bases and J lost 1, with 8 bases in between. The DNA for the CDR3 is TGTGCCAGCAGCCGCGACACGAACACTGAAGCTTTCTTT. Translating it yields CASSRDTNTEAFF.

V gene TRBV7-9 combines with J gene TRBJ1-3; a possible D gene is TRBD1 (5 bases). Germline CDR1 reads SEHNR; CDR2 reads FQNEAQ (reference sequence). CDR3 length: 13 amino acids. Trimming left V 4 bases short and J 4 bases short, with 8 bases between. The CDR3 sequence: CASSSGNGNTIYF. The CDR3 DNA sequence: TGTGCCAGCAGCTCAGGGAACGGAAACACCATATATTTT.

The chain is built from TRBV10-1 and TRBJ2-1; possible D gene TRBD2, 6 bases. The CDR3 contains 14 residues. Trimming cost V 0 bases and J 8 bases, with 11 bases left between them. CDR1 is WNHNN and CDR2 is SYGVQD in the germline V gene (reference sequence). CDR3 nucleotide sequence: TGCGCCAGCAGTGAGTCGGACTATTTGTATGAGCAGTTCTTC. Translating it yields CASSESDYLYEQFF.

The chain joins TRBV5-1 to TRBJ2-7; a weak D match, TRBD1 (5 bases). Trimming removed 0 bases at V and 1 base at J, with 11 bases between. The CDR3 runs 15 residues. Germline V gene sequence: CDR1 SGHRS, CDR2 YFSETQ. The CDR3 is CASSLEEQASYEQYF. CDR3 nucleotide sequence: TGCGCCAGCAGCTTGGAAGAACAGGCTTCCTACGAGCAGTACTTC.

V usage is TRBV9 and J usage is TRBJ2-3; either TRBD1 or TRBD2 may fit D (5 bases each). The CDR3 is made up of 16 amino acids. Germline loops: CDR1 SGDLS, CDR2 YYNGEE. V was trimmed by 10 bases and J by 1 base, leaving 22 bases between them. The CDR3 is CAGDTGASVGTDTQYF. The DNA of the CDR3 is TGTGCCGGAGACACCGGGGCGAGTGTTGGCACAGATACGCAGTATTTT. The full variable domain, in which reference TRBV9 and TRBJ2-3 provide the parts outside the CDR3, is DSGVTQTPKHLITATGQRVTLRCSPRSGDLSVYWYQQSLDQGLQFLIQYYNGEERAKGNILERFSAQQFPDLHSELNLSSLELGDSALYFCAGDTGASVGTDTQYFGPGTRLTVL.

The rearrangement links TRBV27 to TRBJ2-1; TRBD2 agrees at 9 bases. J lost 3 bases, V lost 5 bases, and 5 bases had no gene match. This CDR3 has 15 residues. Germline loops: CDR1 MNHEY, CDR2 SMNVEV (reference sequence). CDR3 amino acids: CASSQSGRYYNEQFF. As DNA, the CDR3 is TGTGCCAGCAGTCAAAGCGGGAGGTACTACAATGAGCAGTTCTTC.

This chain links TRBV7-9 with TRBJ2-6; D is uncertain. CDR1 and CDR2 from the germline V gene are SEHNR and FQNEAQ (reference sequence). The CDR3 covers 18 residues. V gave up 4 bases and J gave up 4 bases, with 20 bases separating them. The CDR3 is CASSSLRPANSGANVLTF. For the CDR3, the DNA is TGTGCCAGCAGCTCGCTCCGGCCGGCGAACTCCGGGGCCAACGTCCTGACTTTC.

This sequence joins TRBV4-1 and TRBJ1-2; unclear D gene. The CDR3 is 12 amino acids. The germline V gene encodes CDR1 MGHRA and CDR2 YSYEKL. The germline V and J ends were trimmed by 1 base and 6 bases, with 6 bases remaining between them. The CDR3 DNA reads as TGCGCCAGCAGCCAAGTTAGGGATGGCTACACCTTC. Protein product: CASSQVRDGYTF.

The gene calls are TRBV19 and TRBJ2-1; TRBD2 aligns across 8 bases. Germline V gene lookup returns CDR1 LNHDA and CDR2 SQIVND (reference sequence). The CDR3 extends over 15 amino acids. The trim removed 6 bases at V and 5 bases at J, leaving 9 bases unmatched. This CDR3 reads CASSPRAGADNEQFF. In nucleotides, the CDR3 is TGTGCCAGTAGCCCTAGAGCGGGAGCGGACAATGAGCAGTTCTTC. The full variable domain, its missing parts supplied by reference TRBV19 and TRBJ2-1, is DGGITQSPKYLFRKEGQNVTLSCEQNLNHDAMYWYRQDPGQGLRLIYYSQIVNDFQKGDIAEGYSVSREKKESFPLTVTSAQKNPTAFYLCASSPRAGADNEQFFGPGTRLTVL.

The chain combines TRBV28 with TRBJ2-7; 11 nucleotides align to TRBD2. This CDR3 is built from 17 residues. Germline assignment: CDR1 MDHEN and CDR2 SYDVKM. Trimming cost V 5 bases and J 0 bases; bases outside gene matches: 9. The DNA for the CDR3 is TGTGCCAGCAGTCGACCGGGACTAGCGGATAGCTCCTACGAGCAGTACTTC. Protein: CASSRPGLADSSYEQYF.

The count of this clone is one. CDR3 residues: CASSVGWNLPYEQYF. Here the CDR3 DNA reads TGTGCCAGCAGCGTAGGCTGGAATCTACCCTACGAGCAGTACTTC. The rearrangement uses TRBV9 and TRBJ2-7; D uncertain. Germline CDR1 reads SGDLS; CDR2 reads YYNGEE. V gave up 0 bases and J gave up 2 bases, with 12 bases separating them. This CDR3 is 15 amino acids long.

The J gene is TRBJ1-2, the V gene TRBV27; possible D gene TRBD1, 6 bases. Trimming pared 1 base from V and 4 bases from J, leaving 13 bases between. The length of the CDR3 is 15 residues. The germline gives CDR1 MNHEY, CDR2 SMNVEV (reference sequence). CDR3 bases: TGTGCCAGCAGTTTATTGTCAGGGGCCCTCTATGGCTACACCTTC. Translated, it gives CASSLLSGALYGYTF.

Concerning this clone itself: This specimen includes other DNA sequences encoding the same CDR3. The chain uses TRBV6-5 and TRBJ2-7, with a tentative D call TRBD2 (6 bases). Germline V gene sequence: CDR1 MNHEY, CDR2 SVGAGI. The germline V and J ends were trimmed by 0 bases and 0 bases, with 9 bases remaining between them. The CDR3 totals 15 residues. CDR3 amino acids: CASSYSGGGSYEQYF. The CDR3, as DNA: TGTGCCAGCAGTTACTCCGGGGGAGGCTCCTACGAGCAGTACTTC.

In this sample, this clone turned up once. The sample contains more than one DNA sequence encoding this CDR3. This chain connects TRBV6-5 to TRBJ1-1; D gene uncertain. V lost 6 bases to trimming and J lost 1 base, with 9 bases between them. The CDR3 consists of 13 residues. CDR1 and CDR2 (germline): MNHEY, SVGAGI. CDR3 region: CASRTTANTEAFF. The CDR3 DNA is TGTGCCAGCAGGACGACTGCGAACACTGAAGCTTTCTTT.

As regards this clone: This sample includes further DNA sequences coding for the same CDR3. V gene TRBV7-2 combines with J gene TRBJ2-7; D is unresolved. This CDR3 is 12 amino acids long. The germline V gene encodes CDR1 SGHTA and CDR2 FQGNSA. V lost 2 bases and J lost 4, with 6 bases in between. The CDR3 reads CASSLSSYEQYF. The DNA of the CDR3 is TGTGCCAGCAGCTTAAGCTCGTACGAGCAGTACTTC.

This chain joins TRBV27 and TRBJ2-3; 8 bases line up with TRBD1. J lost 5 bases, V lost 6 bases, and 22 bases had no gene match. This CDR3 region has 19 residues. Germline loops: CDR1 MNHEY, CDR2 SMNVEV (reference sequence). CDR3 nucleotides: TGTGCCAGCAGCCCCGACAGGGGCGGGTGGGGGGATTCACAAGATACGCAGTATTTT. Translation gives CASSPDRGGWGDSQDTQYF.